The next 25 T cell receptor beta chains were all read from a single sample in a study of shared clonotypes between healthy human individuals. Naive CD8 isolation took CD45RO-negative cells positively selected for CCR7 and excluded terminally differentiated effector memory CD45RA+ cells. Sequencing used immunoSEQ multiplex PCR; TCRdb keeps in-frame clones, though not all of them. The top ten hold more than 1.5% of the sample, which has about 2.1 million clones, 85% to 95% seen once. Sequencing used naive CD8+ T cells from PBMCs. Receptors originate from a man between 18 and 35 years old in good health. Some clones in this sample may be carry-over from other donors' samples.

Points on this clone: Other DNA sequences in this specimen translate into the identical CDR3. The chain links TRBV7-6 to TRBJ1-2; no clear D gene. V gave up 1 base and J gave up 5 bases, with 8 bases separating them. There are 13 residues in the CDR3. Germline assignment: CDR1 SGHVS and CDR2 FNYEAQ. In DNA form, the CDR3 reads TGTGCCAGCAGCTTAGGAACCGGTTATGGCTACACCTTC. Translated, it gives CASSLGTGYGYTF.

In DNA form, the CDR3 reads TGTGCCAGCAGCTTACCCAGGACAGGCCGTGATGGGAACAATGAGCAGTTCTTC. Protein sequence: CASSLPRTGRDGNNEQFF. The chain is built from TRBV7-3 and TRBJ2-1, with 7 bases aligning to TRBD1. Trimming took 2 bases from V and 5 from J; bases not matched to a gene: 15. This CDR3 region has 18 residues. From germline, CDR1 is SGHTA and CDR2 FQGTGA.

The chain uses TRBV27 and TRBJ2-7, with D uncertain. The V end was cut by 3 bases, the J end by 4 bases, with 13 bases between. Germline CDR1 is MNHEY and CDR2 is SMNVEV (reference sequence). The CDR3 covers 14 residues. DNA for the CDR3: TGTGCCAGCAGTTTGCGGAACACTAATTACGAGCAGTACTTC. It yields the protein CASSLRNTNYEQYF.

V usage is TRBV5-6 and J usage is TRBJ2-7; TRBD2 matches 13 bases. The germline V gene has CDR1 SGHDT and CDR2 YYEEEE. The CDR3 spans 19 residues. J gave up 0 bases and V 4 bases, and 13 bases lay outside the gene matches. CDR3 region: CASSAQGPGLAGHSYEQYF. For the CDR3, the DNA is TGTGCCAGCAGCGCACAGGGTCCGGGACTAGCGGGACACTCCTACGAGCAGTACTTC.

The chain couples TRBV2 to TRBJ2-4; 11 bases fit TRBD2. The CDR3 is 15 amino acids. The germline gives CDR1 SNHLY, CDR2 FYNNEI. The ends lost 8 bases at V and 3 bases at J; junction bases unmatched: 6. This CDR3 is CASGRGLADKNIQYF. As DNA, the CDR3 is TGTGCCAGCGGGCGGGGACTAGCGGACAAAAACATTCAGTACTTC. The full variable domain, rest sourced from reference TRBV2 and TRBJ2-4, is EPEVTQTPSHQVTQMGQEVILRCVPISNHLYFYWYRQILGQKVEFLVSFYNNEISEKSEIFDDQFSVERPDGSNFTLKIRSTKLEDSAMYFCASGRGLADKNIQYFGAGTRLSVL.

V gene TRBV28 combines with J gene TRBJ2-5, with D perhaps TRBD2 (6 bases). CDR3 size: 13 residues. Germline V CDR1 and CDR2: MDHEN, SYDVKM. V lost 10 bases and J 4 bases, leaving 16 bases between the germline ends. For the CDR3, the DNA is TGTGCCACCGTTCATAGGGAGGCAGAGACCCAGTACTTC. Residues: CATVHREAETQYF. The whole variable domain, filled in from reference TRBV28 and TRBJ2-5, reads DVKVTQSSRYLVKRTGEKVFLECVQDMDHENMFWYRQDPGLGLRLIYFSYDVKMKEKGDIPEGYSVSREKKERFSLILESASTNQTSMYLCATVHREAETQYFGPGTRLLVL.

The rearrangement links TRBV10-1 to TRBJ2-5; 11 bases are a match to TRBD2. V lost 2 bases to trimming and J lost 1 base; unmatched junction nucleotides: 9. Per the germline V gene, CDR1 is WNHNN and CDR2 is SYGVQD (reference sequence). This CDR3 contains 18 residues. The DNA for the CDR3 is TGCGCCAGCAGTGAGGAGCTAGCGGGAGGCCACTCCCAAGAGACCCAGTACTTC. This codes for CASSEELAGGHSQETQYF.

V usage is TRBV11-2 and J usage is TRBJ2-7; D may be TRBD1 or TRBD2 (5 bases each). V was trimmed by 5 bases and J by 6 bases, leaving 14 bases between them. Germline V gene sequence: CDR1 SGHAT, CDR2 FQNNGV. CDR3 size: 13 residues. In DNA form, the CDR3 reads TGTGCCAGCAGCCCTCGGGGCAGGAGCGAGCAGTACTTC. As protein: CASSPRGRSEQYF. Filled out from reference TRBV11-2 and TRBJ2-7, the complete variable domain reads EAGVAQSPRYKIIEKRQSVAFWCNPISGHATLYWYQQILGQGPKLLIQFQNNGVVDDSQLPKDRFSAERLKGVDSTLKIQPAKLEDSAVYLCASSPRGRSEQYFGPGTRLTVT.

Regarding this clone: This specimen includes other DNA sequences encoding the same CDR3. V gene TRBV6-5 combines with J gene TRBJ1-1; possibly TRBD1 for D (6 bases). From germline, CDR1 is MNHEY and CDR2 SVGAGI. V lost 2 bases, J lost 1 base, and 8 bases lay in between. CDR3 size: 14 residues. The CDR3 DNA follows: TGTGCCAGCAGTTACGGGGGGGCGAACACTGAAGCTTTCTTT. This codes for CASSYGGANTEAFF.

There are a few counts of this clone. The gene calls are TRBV7-9 and TRBJ1-1; no reliable D call. Trimming took off 3 bases at V and 5 bases at J, with 16 bases between the two ends. Germline values: CDR1 SEHNR, CDR2 FQNEAQ (reference sequence). This CDR3 is built from 15 residues. CDR3 protein: CASSFKVRFVTEAFF. CDR3 nucleotides: TGTGCCAGCAGCTTTAAGGTCCGATTTGTGACTGAAGCTTTCTTT. Together with reference TRBV7-9 and TRBJ1-1, the CDR3 gives the full variable domain: DTGVSQNPRHKITKRGQNVTFRCDPISEHNRLYWYRQTLGQGPEFLTYFQNEAQLEKSRLLSDRFSAERPKGSFSTLEIQRTEQGDSAMYLCASSFKVRFVTEAFFGQGTRLTVV.

This chain uses TRBV7-6 with TRBJ2-7, with TRBD1 matching 10 bases. The CDR3 covers 15 residues. CDR1 is SGHVS, CDR2 FNYEAQ, per germline. V was clipped by 6 bases and J by 6 bases; unmatched bases: 11. In nucleotides, the CDR3 is TGTGCCAGCAGTATAACCGGGACAGGGGTCTCCGAGCAGTACTTC. Residues: CASSITGTGVSEQYF.

The chain couples TRBV19 to TRBJ2-7; D may match TRBD1 or TRBD2 (5 bases each). Germline-derived CDR1 and CDR2 are LNHDA and SQIVND (reference sequence). The CDR3 length is 14 residues. Trimming left V 3 bases short and J 7 bases short, with 16 bases between. CDR3 DNA: TGTGCCAGTAGTATGGGGGACCGGGGAAGGGAGCAGTACTTC. This gives the protein CASSMGDRGREQYF.

This chain connects TRBV19 to TRBJ1-5; D remains ambiguous. This CDR3 contains 15 residues. With 3 bases removed from V and 0 bases from J, the gap between germline ends came to 9 bases. In germline, CDR1 is LNHDA, CDR2 SQIVND (reference sequence). The CDR3 reads CASSMGGYSNQPQHF. CDR3 in DNA: TGTGCCAGTAGTATGGGCGGATATAGCAATCAGCCCCAGCATTTT. Drawing the rest from reference TRBV19 and TRBJ1-5, the complete variable domain is DGGITQSPKYLFRKEGQNVTLSCEQNLNHDAMYWYRQDPGQGLRLIYYSQIVNDFQKGDIAEGYSVSREKKESFPLTVTSAQKNPTAFYLCASSMGGYSNQPQHFGDGTRLSIL.

The chain couples TRBV9 to TRBJ2-7; TRBD1 matches at 8 bases. The CDR3 covers 16 residues. Losses at the gene ends were 4 bases for V and 0 bases for J; bases not matched to a gene: 9. Germline CDR1 SGDLS, CDR2 YYNGEE. CDR3 coding DNA: TGTGCCAGCAGCACCTCCCGGACAGGGACCTCCTACGAGCAGTACTTC. Its protein product is CASSTSRTGTSYEQYF.

This clone was seen a single time. The chain is built from TRBV2 and TRBJ2-6; D is ambiguous. Germline CDR1 and CDR2: SNHLY and FYNNEI. V was cut by 7 bases and J by 3 bases, with 16 bases left in between. This CDR3 contains 16 residues. DNA of the CDR3: TGTGCCAGCAAGGGTGTGTGGGGTTTTGGGGCCAACGTCCTGACTTTC. Translated: CASKGVWGFGANVLTF. Filled out from reference TRBV2 and TRBJ2-6, the complete variable domain reads EPEVTQTPSHQVTQMGQEVILRCVPISNHLYFYWYRQILGQKVEFLVSFYNNEISEKSEIFDDQFSVERPDGSNFTLKIRSTKLEDSAMYFCASKGVWGFGANVLTFGAGSRLTVL.

The rearrangement links TRBV11-2 to TRBJ2-1; TRBD2 agrees at 14 bases. Germline trimming cut 5 bases from V and 8 bases from J; bases unmatched to any gene: 8. The CDR3 is 16 amino acids. Germline-derived CDR1 and CDR2 are SGHAT and FQNNGV. CDR3 nucleotides: TGTGCCAGCAGCATGACTAGCGGGAGGGCCCCGGATGAGCAGTTCTTC. Amino acids: CASSMTSGRAPDEQFF. The full variable domain, with the rest looked up from reference TRBV11-2 and TRBJ2-1, is EAGVAQSPRYKIIEKRQSVAFWCNPISGHATLYWYQQILGQGPKLLIQFQNNGVVDDSQLPKDRFSAERLKGVDSTLKIQPAKLEDSAVYLCASSMTSGRAPDEQFFGPGTRLTVL.

The chain combines TRBV27 with TRBJ2-7; D possibly corresponds to TRBD2 (6 bases). This CDR3 has 14 residues. Trimming pared 2 bases from V and 5 bases from J, leaving 13 bases between. Germline V gene lookup returns CDR1 MNHEY and CDR2 SMNVEV (reference sequence). The CDR3 reads CASSLAGTLHEQYF. The CDR3 DNA reads as TGTGCCAGCAGTTTAGCAGGGACTCTGCACGAGCAGTACTTC.

The chain has TRBV11-2 and TRBJ2-2; TRBD2 might be the D (5 bases). V was pared by 3 bases and J by 3 bases, with 11 bases between. CDR1 and CDR2 from the germline V gene are SGHAT and FQNNGV. This CDR3 region has 15 residues. The CDR3 nucleotides are TGTGCCAGCAGCTTGTATACGAGGGACACCGGGGAGCTGTTTTTT. Translation: CASSLYTRDTGELFF. Full variable domain (rest looked up from reference TRBV11-2 and TRBJ2-2): EAGVAQSPRYKIIEKRQSVAFWCNPISGHATLYWYQQILGQGPKLLIQFQNNGVVDDSQLPKDRFSAERLKGVDSTLKIQPAKLEDSAVYLCASSLYTRDTGELFFGEGSRLTVL.

The gene calls are TRBV7-6 and TRBJ2-5, with a possible D match to TRBD2 (5 bases). Trimming removed 4 bases at V and 0 bases at J, with 9 bases between. CDR1 is SGHVS and CDR2 is FNYEAQ in the germline V gene. This CDR3 comprises 14 residues. CDR3: CASSSLRDQETQYF. The CDR3, as DNA: TGTGCCAGCAGCTCGCTGAGGGACCAAGAGACCCAGTACTTC.

This clone came up once. This chain links TRBV5-6 with TRBJ1-6; tentatively, D is TRBD1 (6 bases). This CDR3 has 14 residues. Germline lookup yields CDR1 SGHDT and CDR2 YYEEEE. The V end lost 8 bases, the J end lost 12 bases, and 21 bases lay between the germline ends. CDR3 protein: CASTGTKGVEPLHF. The DNA of the CDR3 is TGTGCCAGTACCGGGACAAAGGGCGTGGAACCCCTCCACTTT.

CDR3 nucleotides: TGTGCCAGCAGCTTCGAATCCTTGGCGAACACTGAAGCTTTCTTT. The encoded protein is CASSFESLANTEAFF. The chain couples TRBV5-4 to TRBJ1-1; no clear D. Trimming took off 2 bases at V and 1 base at J, with 12 bases between the two ends. This CDR3 has 15 amino acids. From germline, CDR1 is SGHNT and CDR2 YYREEE (reference sequence).

Notes on this clone: Additional DNA sequences in this sample encode the identical CDR3. The CDR3 here is CASSIARQGNTEAFF. Here the CDR3 DNA reads TGTGCCAGTAGTATAGCGCGACAGGGGAACACTGAAGCTTTCTTT. V usage is TRBV19 and J usage is TRBJ1-1; 7 positions agree with TRBD1. Germline CDR1 and CDR2: LNHDA and SQIVND (reference sequence). Trimming cost V 1 base and J 1 base; bases outside gene matches: 3. This CDR3 is built from 15 residues. Based on the CDR3 plus reference TRBV19 and TRBJ1-1, the full variable domain is DGGITQSPKYLFRKEGQNVTLSCEQNLNHDAMYWYRQDPGQGLRLIYYSQIVNDFQKGDIAEGYSVSREKKESFPLTVTSAQKNPTAFYLCASSIARQGNTEAFFGQGTRLTVV.

The CDR3, as DNA: TGTGCCAGCAGCCCCTGGGGACGGGGGACCTACGAGCAGTACTTC. Its translation is CASSPWGRGTYEQYF. The V gene is TRBV9, the J gene TRBJ2-7; tentative D call: TRBD2 (6 bases). The CDR3 is made up of 15 amino acids. Germline V lookup: CDR1 SGDLS, CDR2 YYNGEE. V lost 4 bases and J lost 2, with 16 bases in between. The complete variable domain, with remaining parts taken from reference TRBV9 and TRBJ2-7, reads DSGVTQTPKHLITATGQRVTLRCSPRSGDLSVYWYQQSLDQGLQFLIQYYNGEERAKGNILERFSAQQFPDLHSELNLSSLELGDSALYFCASSPWGRGTYEQYFGPGTRLTVT.

This sequence joins TRBV10-3 and TRBJ2-1; 9 nucleotides align to TRBD1. This CDR3 comprises 17 residues. Germline V gene data show CDR1 as ENHRY and CDR2 as SYGVKD. The junction had 12 bases not matched to a gene; V was cut back by 3 bases and J by 6 bases. The CDR3 protein is CAISDEPQGAPANEQFF. CDR3 nucleotides: TGTGCCATCAGTGACGAACCACAGGGGGCGCCTGCCAATGAGCAGTTCTTC.

The chain carries TRBV6-5 and TRBJ2-5; the D is unclear. V was clipped by 2 bases and J by 3 bases, with 4 bases between them. Germline V CDR1 and CDR2: MNHEY, SVGAGI. This CDR3 has 12 residues. DNA for the CDR3: TGTGCCAGCAGTTACGGGGAAGAGACCCAGTACTTC. This encodes CASSYGEETQYF.